The clone carrying this T cell receptor beta chain showed up many times. The antigen remains unidentified. The germline gives CDR1 SGHTA, CDR2 FQGNSA. After removal of 5 bases from V and 4 bases from J, the junction contained 7 bases not matched to a gene. The CDR3 spans 15 residues. The sample is drawn from a study of T cell repertoires in cytomegalovirus infection. Overall study results and limits: Carriers of CMV and the relevant HLA type were discriminated by public TCR beta frequency.

TCRdb used MiXCR to reprocess the reads, holding one entry per CDR3 protein. The sample shows under 250,000 distinct CDR3 sequences, 9% to 15% of them seen only once. The specimen was PBMCs. This TCR was sampled from a human donor in good health (CMV status not recorded). Some clones in this sample may be carry-over from other donors' samples. This chain joins TRBV7-2 and TRBJ2-3, with TRBD2 matching 9 bases. CDR3 sequence reads: CASSLAGGSADTQYF. CDR3 sequence (DNA): TGTGCCAGCAGCCTCGCGGGGGGGTCCGCAGATACGCAGTATTTT.